The 23 T cell receptor beta chains listed next were all sequenced from one sample in a study of Ad26.COV2.S vaccination and SARS-CoV-2 variants (dated by TCRdb to the early 2020s). The library was produced with the immunoSEQ multiplex PCR assay. Sourced from immuneACCESS, this table was stored by TCRdb with only in-frame sequences that have V and J called. A share of the clones is absent; for the studies checked, an unresolved V gene accounts for under half, and the remainder has no known explanation. The sample table records 300,000 to 400,000 clones; 85% to 90% of these occur just once. The top ten clones comprise 4.5% to 7% of the sample. Reading the label with the study, this specimen's treatment or condition is: roughly 20 received Ad26.COV2.S at low or high dose, single or two shots; 5 received placebo; per-sample allocation not given. For vaccine and placebo recipients, the sequenced repertoires came from samples collected on day 63 after the first injection.

The sample here was peripheral blood, taken in a trial of Ad26.COV2.S vaccine versus placebo. These receptors were taken from a person between 18 and 65 years old who received the Ad26.COV2.S COVID-19 vaccine or a placebo.

The chain carries TRBV7-9 and TRBJ2-5; tentative D call: TRBD1 (5 bases). The V and J ends lost 3 bases and 3 bases respectively, with 11 bases between them. The CDR3 covers 14 residues. The germline V gene has CDR1 SEHNR and CDR2 FQNEAQ (reference sequence). The CDR3 DNA reads TGTGCCAGCAGCTTTTCAGGGTCCGAAGAGACCCAGTACTTC. Protein sequence: CASSFSGSEETQYF.

This sequence joins TRBV4-3 and TRBJ2-1, with 9 nucleotides matching TRBD2. From germline, CDR1 is LGHNA and CDR2 YSLEER. V was clipped by 2 bases and J by 7 bases; unmatched bases: 12. The CDR3 is 17 amino acids. This chain's CDR3 is CASSQIIAGADRNEQFF. Written as DNA, the CDR3 is TGCGCCAGCAGCCAAATTATAGCGGGGGCCGACCGGAATGAGCAGTTCTTC.

V usage is TRBV27 and J usage is TRBJ1-2, with D uncertain. The CDR3 is made up of 14 amino acids. Per germline, CDR1 MNHEY and CDR2 SMNVEV (reference sequence). V was cut by 1 base and J by 5 bases, with 11 bases left in between. CDR3 protein: CASSLLGTEYGYTF. For the CDR3, the DNA is TGTGCCAGCAGTTTATTGGGCACGGAATATGGCTACACCTTC.

The J gene is TRBJ1-2, the V gene TRBV27; D is perhaps TRBD1 (6 bases). The germline V gene encodes CDR1 MNHEY and CDR2 SMNVEV (reference sequence). The V end lost 7 bases, the J end lost 8 bases, and 17 bases lay between the germline ends. The CDR3 has 13 residues. CDR3: CASKDPGALGYTF. The DNA of the CDR3 is TGTGCCAGCAAAGACCCGGGGGCGCTGGGCTACACCTTC.

The chain links TRBV19 to TRBJ2-7; D gene ambiguous. The V end lost 4 bases, the J end lost 5 bases, and 12 bases lay between the germline ends. CDR3 length: 13 residues. Germline V gene sequence: CDR1 LNHDA, CDR2 SQIVND (reference sequence). For the CDR3, the DNA is TGTGCCAGTAGTACGACGACGGGCGACGAGCAGTACTTC. Translating gives CASSTTTGDEQYF.

The chain combines TRBV27 with TRBJ1-1, with D unresolved. CDR1 and CDR2 (germline): MNHEY, SMNVEV (reference sequence). V lost 7 bases and J lost 1, with 13 bases in between. The CDR3 is 14 residues long. CDR3 in amino acids: CASKRKGSNTEAFF. CDR3 sequence (DNA): TGTGCCAGCAAAAGAAAGGGATCGAACACTGAAGCTTTCTTT.

This clone appeared once. The V and J genes are TRBV15 and TRBJ2-3; TRBD2 aligns across 13 bases. V was pared by 3 bases and J by 8 bases, with 14 bases of the junction left unmatched. There are 18 residues in the CDR3. Looked up from germline, CDR1 is LNHNV and CDR2 is YYDKDF (reference sequence). The CDR3, as DNA: TGTGCCACCAGCAGGACTAGCGGGAGGAACCGACTAGAGGGTACGCAGTATTTT. It specifies CATSRTSGRNRLEGTQYF.

The chain is built from TRBV4-3 and TRBJ2-3; TRBD2 is a possible D gene (7 bases). V lost 4 bases, J lost 3 bases, and 26 bases lay in between. The CDR3 is made up of 19 amino acids. Germline V CDR1 and CDR2: LGHNA, YSLEER. The CDR3 sequence: CASSPYHRRVGGPTDTQYF. For the CDR3, the DNA is TGCGCCAGCAGCCCGTACCATAGACGGGTCGGGGGGCCAACAGATACGCAGTATTTT.

CDR3 amino acids: CASSPSPGLAGGVQFF. CDR3 nucleotides: TGTGCCAGCAGCCCATCCCCGGGACTAGCGGGAGGGGTGCAGTTCTTC. The chain employs TRBV14 and TRBJ2-1, with 16 bases aligning to TRBD2. The length of the CDR3 is 16 residues. Germline V gene sequence: CDR1 SGHDN, CDR2 FVKESK. With 4 bases clipped from V and 12 bases from J, the junction kept 9 bases outside the gene matches.

For the CDR3, the DNA is TGTGCCAGCAGATCCGACAGGGCCGCAAACTATGGCTACACCTTC. It encodes CASRSDRAANYGYTF. The J gene is TRBJ1-2, the V gene TRBV6-5; 7 bases match TRBD1. The CDR3 is 15 residues long. Germline V gives CDR1 MNHEY, CDR2 SVGAGI. The V and J ends lost 6 bases and 2 bases, in that order; junction bases with no gene match: 9.

The J gene is TRBJ2-1, the V gene TRBV19, with D perhaps TRBD1 or TRBD2 (7 bases each). There are 15 residues in the CDR3. CDR1 is LNHDA, CDR2 SQIVND, per germline (reference sequence). V was trimmed by 5 bases and J by 0 bases, leaving 11 bases between them. CDR3 DNA sequence: TGTGCCAGTAGTGACAGGGACTACTCCTACAATGAGCAGTTCTTC. Its protein product is CASSDRDYSYNEQFF.

The sample holds one count of this clone. As DNA, the CDR3 is TGTGCCACCAGCTTCAGGGGGCTTAATTCACCCCTCCACTTT. Its translation is CATSFRGLNSPLHF. The chain links TRBV15 to TRBJ1-6; 8 positions match TRBD1. V shed 5 bases and J 6 bases; nucleotides not matched to a gene: 3. The CDR3 sequence is 14 residues long. The germline V gene has CDR1 LNHNV and CDR2 YYDKDF (reference sequence).

This chain connects TRBV18 to TRBJ2-1; 9 bases match TRBD1. V was pared by 3 bases and J by 8 bases, with 8 bases of the junction left unmatched. Per the germline V gene, CDR1 is KGHSH and CDR2 is LQKENI. The CDR3 is 15 amino acids. This CDR3 is CASSPFPGQGYEQFF. The DNA for the CDR3 is TGTGCCAGCTCACCGTTCCCGGGACAGGGCTATGAGCAGTTCTTC.

The chain has TRBV6-6 and TRBJ1-1; D is perhaps TRBD1 (6 bases). V lost 0 bases to trimming and J lost 2 bases, with 7 bases between them. CDR1 is MNHNY, CDR2 SVGAGI, per germline (reference sequence). The CDR3 extends over 14 amino acids. The CDR3 nucleotides are TGTGCCAGCAGTTACTCGACAGGCAACACTGAAGCTTTCTTT. Amino acids: CASSYSTGNTEAFF.

The V call is TRBV10-3, the J call TRBJ2-7; D is perhaps TRBD1 (6 bases). Looked up from germline, CDR1 is ENHRY and CDR2 is SYGVKD. The CDR3 totals 15 residues. Trimming took 2 bases from V and 3 from J, leaving 14 bases between them. This CDR3 is CAISEVQGGGYEQYV. CDR3 DNA: TGTGCCATCAGTGAGGTACAGGGTGGGGGCTACGAGCAGTACGTC.

Ten or more counts support this clone. The chain couples TRBV6-2 or TRBV6-3 to TRBJ1-2, with TRBD1 as a possible D gene (6 bases). This CDR3 has 15 residues. Germline-derived CDR1 and CDR2 are MNHEY and SVGEGT. Trimming removed 0 bases from V and 4 bases from J, with 12 bases in between. The chain's CDR3 is CASSYSTDSPYGYTF. The DNA for the CDR3 is TGTGCCAGCAGTTACTCCACGGACAGCCCCTATGGCTACACCTTC.

V is TRBV12-5 and J is TRBJ1-4; D gene uncertain. Germline V gene sequence: CDR1 LGHNT, CDR2 FRNRAP. CDR3 size: 13 residues. Trimming removed 8 bases from V and 8 bases from J, with 15 bases in between. The CDR3 region has the DNA TGTGCTAGTTCTGGGCCGGTGGGGGAAAAACTGTTTTTT. Its protein product is CASSGPVGEKLFF.

The chain joins TRBV7-8 to TRBJ1-2; D is unresolved. This CDR3 comprises 11 residues. Trimming removed 5 bases from V and 4 bases from J, with 5 bases in between. CDR1 SGHVS and CDR2 FQNEAQ come from the germline V gene. The CDR3 spells CASSRVYGYTF. The CDR3 DNA sequence: TGTGCCAGCAGCCGGGTCTATGGCTACACCTTC.

The DNA for the CDR3 is TGTGCCAGCAGTGATATTTCCACGCTCGAAAAACTGTTTTTT. It yields the protein CASSDISTLEKLFF. The rearrangement joins TRBV2 to TRBJ1-4; D gene uncertain. CDR3 size: 14 residues. V gave up 3 bases and J gave up 8 bases, with 13 bases separating them. Germline V gene lookup returns CDR1 SNHLY and CDR2 FYNNEI.

V and J are TRBV9 and TRBJ1-6; TRBD1 might be the D (5 bases). V was shortened by 3 bases and J by 10 bases, with 11 bases between the two germline ends. CDR3 length: 13 amino acids. Germline V gene lookup returns CDR1 SGDLS and CDR2 YYNGEE. The CDR3 protein is CASSETVGSPLHF. The CDR3 DNA reads as TGTGCCAGCAGCGAGACAGTAGGATCACCCCTCCACTTT.

The V gene is TRBV6-5, the J gene TRBJ2-2, with no clear D. Germline V CDR1 and CDR2: MNHEY, SVGAGI. Trimming took 1 base from V and 1 from J, leaving 4 bases between them. This CDR3 has 14 residues. The CDR3 region has the DNA TGTGCCAGCAGTTACTGGAGGAACACCGGGGAGCTGTTTTTT. This translates into CASSYWRNTGELFF.

The rearrangement links TRBV24-1 to TRBJ2-5; a possible D gene is TRBD1 (6 bases). CDR3 length: 16 amino acids. V was shortened by 4 bases and J by 1 base, with 15 bases between the two germline ends. CDR1 and CDR2 from the germline V gene are KGHDR and SFDVKD. The chain's CDR3 is CATSDPSQGSQETQYF. CDR3 sequence (DNA): TGTGCCACCAGTGACCCTTCTCAGGGGTCCCAAGAGACCCAGTACTTC.

V gene TRBV5-8 combines with J gene TRBJ2-7; D gene unclear. CDR1 and CDR2 from the germline V gene are SGHTS and YDEGEE. The length of the CDR3 is 14 residues. Trimming took 2 bases from V and 0 from J, leaving 9 bases between them. The CDR3 here is CASSFFSSSYEQYF. The CDR3 DNA reads as TGTGCCAGCAGCTTTTTCAGTAGCTCCTACGAGCAGTACTTC.